The T cell receptor beta chain under discussion was sequenced for a study of cytomegalovirus exposure and HLA in healthy donors. General study results and limits: Investigators reported about 160 TCR beta chains as tied to cytomegalovirus. High sensitivity and specificity were reportedly achieved when the classifier diagnosed cytomegalovirus status. Three chains tied to CMV proved CMV antigen-specific in vitro.

With regard to this clone: Antigen specificity is unknown.

With 4 bases clipped from V and 6 bases from J, the junction kept 5 bases outside the gene matches. This CDR3 has 15 residues. CDR1 WSHSY and CDR2 SAAADI come from the germline V gene. Sequencing used immunoSEQ multiplex PCR; TCRdb keeps in-frame clones, though not all of them. This table holds approximately 260,000 clones, approximately 86% found once. The source of this sequence is a woman under 30 in good health and CMV-seronegative. The sequenced material came from PBMCs. J is TRBJ2-2 and V is TRBV10-2; 10 nucleotides match TRBD1. This CDR3 is CASSVGTGESGELFF. CDR3 nucleotides: TGCGCCAGCAGTGTCGGGACAGGGGAATCCGGGGAGCTGTTTTTT.